Reported below is one T cell receptor beta chain. Its antigen is currently unknown. This record comes from a study of T cell responses to AZD1222 COVID-19 vaccine. Study-wide results and caveats: Two AZD1222 administrations were followed by greater Spike-specific TCR breadth and depth. CD4 TCRs linked to vaccination spanned spike, dominating at 160-218 and 743-854. The repertoires were collected only after the peak T cell response. Clonal diversity may have been underestimated in mostly white British donors.

The CDR3 length is 16 residues. The V gene's germline CDR1 is LNHDA and CDR2 SQIVND (reference sequence). Trimming took off 3 bases at V and 0 bases at J, with 12 bases between the two ends. The table came from immunoSEQ multiplex PCR; TCRdb's copy has only in-frame clones and leaves some out. The table lists 80,000 to 85,000 clones, around 90% of them singletons. The receptor was isolated from an adult who received the AZD1222 COVID-19 vaccine. This rearrangement joins TRBV19 to TRBJ1-5; D is uncertain. This specimen consisted of peripheral blood, obtained 28 days after the second AZD1222 dose. DNA of the CDR3: TGTGCCAGTAGTATCGACGACACATATAGCAATCAGCCCCAGCATTTT. This codes for CASSIDDTYSNQPQHF.